This T cell receptor (beta chain) was recovered during a study of T cells after yellow fever vaccination. Study results and limitations: Post-booster reappearance was seen for most primary-vaccination clones (around 96% CD4, around 88% CD8).

This clonotype occurred many times. Its antigen is undetermined. TCRdb re-called the 5' RACE reads through MiXCR, storing one row per CDR3 protein. The table records over 150,000 distinct CDR3 sequences, about 6% of them present only once. The CDR3 has 16 amino acids. The V segment lost 5 bases and the J segment 0 bases; nucleotides outside the gene matches: 8. Germline V gene sequence: CDR1 PRHDT, CDR2 FYEKMQ (reference sequence). The source of this sequence is a man aged 18 to 29 who received the YFV17D yellow fever vaccine. This chain uses TRBV13 with TRBJ2-3; 7 nucleotides align to TRBD1. Sequencing was performed on CD4+ T cells sorted from PBMCs, taken on the day of the first yellow fever vaccination. The CDR3 sequence is CASSRVGTASTDTQYF. The CDR3 nucleotides are TGTGCCAGCAGCCGAGTTGGGACAGCCAGCACAGATACGCAGTATTTT.